This T cell receptor beta chain was identified in a study of blood T cell repertoires in COVID-19. Overall study context: T cells, B-cell-depleted T cells, or PBMCs supplied cDNA or gDNA.

This clone was counted a few times. Self-reported history from a screening survey and questionnaire set each donor's cohort. The CDR3 totals 12 residues. In germline, CDR1 is MGHDK, CDR2 SYGVNS. Trimming cost V 6 bases and J 10 bases; bases outside gene matches: 2. Original handling: Reference gene primer amplification yielded estimated nucleated cell counts. Data came from immunoSEQ multiplex PCR; TCRdb stores just in-frame clones and leaves some out. That table gives V, J and clone size, and the DNA gave D and trimming. The profile covers roughly 250,000 clones, with roughly nine tenths appearing a single time and less than 2.5% taken by the ten largest.

The TCR comes from a young woman who had recovered from COVID-19. Sequencing was performed on PBMCs or T cells enriched from blood (not recorded which). The chain links TRBV25-1 to TRBJ1-6; 8 nucleotides match TRBD1. The CDR3 sequence is CASRTGDSPLHF. CDR3 in DNA: TGTGCCAGCAGGACAGGGGACTCACCCCTCCACTTT.